Below are 26 T cell receptor beta chains sequenced from a single sample in a study of vaccination effects on CD4 cells after COVID-19. These TCRs' antigens remain unknown. ViraFEST assay sequencing came after antigen-specific CD4+ T cells were expanded with viral peptide pools. Researchers isolated CD4+ T cells once roughly nine days of culture had elapsed. The participants, recipients of two vaccine doses, got either BNT162b2 or mRNA-1273. Data came from immunoSEQ multiplex PCR; TCRdb stores just in-frame clones and leaves some out. This sample yields fewer than 40,000 clones, of which approximately 82% are seen a single time; just under 2% belongs to the top ten. The specimen was CD4+ T cells from PBMCs cultured with HCoV-NL63 spike peptides, collected after COVID-19 vaccination. Receptor source: a human donor who received a COVID-19 vaccine. Some clones in this sample may be carry-over from other donors' samples.

The chain joins TRBV6-1 to TRBJ1-4, with D unresolved. V gave up 3 bases and J gave up 0 bases, with 11 bases separating them. This CDR3 region has 16 residues. Germline values: CDR1 MNHNS, CDR2 SASEGT. CDR3 DNA: TGTGCCAGCAGTGACGGTGACTTTGCAACTAATGAAAAACTGTTTTTT. Translation gives CASSDGDFATNEKLFF.

The chain is built from TRBV14 and TRBJ2-5; 8 bases align to TRBD2. After removal of 0 bases from V and 6 bases from J, the junction contained 6 bases not matched to a gene. The germline V gene has CDR1 SGHDN and CDR2 FVKESK. The CDR3 has 15 amino acids. The CDR3 loop is CASSQDRTSRQTQYF. CDR3 coding DNA: TGTGCCAGCAGCCAAGATCGGACTAGCAGGCAGACCCAGTACTTC. The variable domain in full, completed from reference TRBV14 and TRBJ2-5, reads EAGVTQFPSHSVIEKGQTVTLRCDPISGHDNLYWYRRVMGKEIKFLLHFVKESKQDESGMPNNRFLAERTGGTYSTLKVQPAELEDSGVYFCASSQDRTSRQTQYFGPGTRLLVL.

The gene calls are TRBV11-1 and TRBJ1-1; TRBD1 matches 9 bases. CDR1 and CDR2 (germline): SGHAT, FQDESV (reference sequence). The CDR3 runs to 16 residues. The V gene end was trimmed by 5 bases and the J gene end by 4 bases; junction bases not matched to a gene: 11. The CDR3 loop is CASSAGTGRRITEAFF. The CDR3 region has the DNA TGTGCCAGCAGCGCCGGGACAGGGCGGAGAATCACTGAAGCTTTCTTT.

The chain recombines TRBV19 with TRBJ2-1; TRBD2 matches at 7 bases. Losses at the gene ends were 5 bases for V and 6 bases for J; bases not matched to a gene: 10. The CDR3 contains 15 residues. Germline V gene data show CDR1 as LNHDA and CDR2 as SQIVND (reference sequence). CDR3 nucleotide sequence: TGTGCCAGTAGTGCGAGGACTAGTCGGAGCAATGAGCAGTTCTTC. This encodes CASSARTSRSNEQFF. Full variable domain (outside the CDR3, taken from reference TRBV19 and TRBJ2-1): DGGITQSPKYLFRKEGQNVTLSCEQNLNHDAMYWYRQDPGQGLRLIYYSQIVNDFQKGDIAEGYSVSREKKESFPLTVTSAQKNPTAFYLCASSARTSRSNEQFFGPGTRLTVL.

This chain uses TRBV4-2 with TRBJ2-2; D may be TRBD1 or TRBD2 (6 bases each). The CDR3 contains 16 residues. Germline values: CDR1 LGHNA, CDR2 YNFKEQ. The germline V and J ends were trimmed by 2 bases and 6 bases, with 16 bases remaining between them. For the CDR3, the DNA is TGTGCCAGCAGCCAATCAGATAGACGGGGGCCCGGGGAGCTGTTTTTT. This translates into CASSQSDRRGPGELFF.

This clone appeared a single time. The chain combines TRBV27 with TRBJ1-4; TRBD1 matches 9 bases. The germline V gene has CDR1 MNHEY and CDR2 SMNVEV (reference sequence). This CDR3 contains 16 residues. Losses at the gene ends were 1 base for V and 5 bases for J; bases not matched to a gene: 5. The CDR3 DNA is TGTGCCAGCAGTTTATTGCCCGGGACAGGGAATGAAAAACTGTTTTTT. Translated, it gives CASSLLPGTGNEKLFF. Looking up the rest from reference TRBV27 and TRBJ1-4 gives the full variable domain: EAQVTQNPRYLITVTGKKLTVTCSQNMNHEYMSWYRQDPGLGLRQIYYSMNVEVTDKGDVPEGYKVSRKEKRNFPLILESPSPNQTSLYFCASSLLPGTGNEKLFFGSGTQLSVL.

This chain links TRBV7-2 with TRBJ2-3; D might be TRBD1 (6 bases). CDR3 length: 15 amino acids. Between the trimmed V and J ends, which lost 5 bases and 4 bases, there was a span of 16 bases. From germline, CDR1 is SGHTA and CDR2 FQGNSA. The CDR3 loop reads CASSERGTMSDTQYF. In DNA, the CDR3 is TGTGCCAGCAGCGAAAGGGGGACCATGTCAGATACGCAGTATTTT.

The sample holds a few counts of this clone. The genes are TRBV11-2 and TRBJ2-7, with D possibly being TRBD1 (6 bases). V lost 5 bases to trimming and J lost 4 bases, with 9 bases between them. This CDR3 comprises 12 residues. CDR1 and CDR2 from the germline V gene are SGHAT and FQNNGV. CDR3 loop: CASSDTGYEQYV. The CDR3 nucleotides are TGTGCCAGCAGCGATACAGGGTACGAGCAGTACGTC.

This rearrangement joins TRBV7-2 to TRBJ2-7; 10 bases match TRBD1. Germline assignment: CDR1 SGHTA and CDR2 FQGNSA. V lost 5 bases, J lost 1 base, and 8 bases stayed unmatched. This CDR3 spans 16 amino acids. The CDR3 DNA reads as TGTGCCAGCAGCCGGTGGGGACAGGGGAAGTCCTACGAGCAGTACGTC. Residues: CASSRWGQGKSYEQYV.

The chain links TRBV27 to TRBJ2-3; tentative D call: TRBD2 (7 bases). The V end was cut by 4 bases, the J end by 6 bases, with 17 bases between. The CDR3 runs to 15 residues. The V gene's germline CDR1 is MNHEY and CDR2 SMNVEV (reference sequence). The CDR3 bases are TGTGCCAGCAGTTCCCTGGGAGGGGGGGCCGATACGCAGTATTTT. This encodes CASSSLGGGADTQYF.

V gene TRBV18 combines with J gene TRBJ2-1; 7 bases match TRBD2. The CDR3 runs 15 residues. Germline CDR1 is KGHSH and CDR2 is LQKENI. With 0 bases clipped from V and 5 bases from J, the junction kept 4 bases outside the gene matches. The CDR3 protein is CASSPPRGVNNEQFF. CDR3 in DNA: TGTGCCAGCTCACCACCACGGGGGGTAAACAATGAGCAGTTCTTC. Full variable domain (remainder filled in from reference TRBV18 and TRBJ2-1): NAGVMQNPRHLVRRRGQEARLRCSPMKGHSHVYWYRQLPEEGLKFMVYLQKENIIDESGMPKERFSAEFPKEGPSILRIQQVVRGDSAAYFCASSPPRGVNNEQFFGPGTRLTVL.

This sequence joins TRBV7-6 and TRBJ2-5, with 8 bases fitting TRBD2. Germline V gene lookup returns CDR1 SGHVS and CDR2 FNYEAQ. The CDR3 extends over 14 amino acids. Germline trimming cut 5 bases from V and 2 bases from J; bases unmatched to any gene: 4. The CDR3 DNA is TGTGCCAGCAGCCCCGGGGGGGGGCAAGAGACCCAGTACTTC. Translating it yields CASSPGGGQETQYF.

The sample holds one count of this clone. The gene calls are TRBV7-2 and TRBJ1-1, with 8 bases lining up with TRBD1. V lost 4 bases, J lost 4 bases, and 2 bases stayed unmatched. The germline V gene has CDR1 SGHTA and CDR2 FQGNSA. This CDR3 is built from 13 residues. CDR3 coding DNA: TGTGCCAGCAGCTCGGACAGGGTCACTGAAGCTTTCTTT. Its protein is CASSSDRVTEAFF.

The chain is built from TRBV6-1 and TRBJ1-5; no definite D call. The CDR3 totals 14 residues. Germline CDR1 reads MNHNS; CDR2 reads SASEGT. The V gene lost 2 bases and the J gene lost 1 base, with 6 bases spanning the gap. CDR3 bases: TGTGCCAGCAGTGAAAGTCAGAGCAATCAGCCCCAGCATTTT. Translated: CASSESQSNQPQHF.

This chain joins TRBV18 and TRBJ2-5; no clear D gene. Germline V lookup: CDR1 KGHSH, CDR2 LQKENI. Trimming took 6 bases from V and 5 from J, leaving 22 bases between them. CDR3 length: 16 residues. As DNA, the CDR3 is TGTGCCAGCTCCCCTATAGGCGGCTTGCAATTGGAGACCCAGTACTTC. As protein: CASSPIGGLQLETQYF.

The chain combines TRBV7-8 with TRBJ2-5; D may match TRBD1 or TRBD2 (5 bases each). Germline CDR1 and CDR2: SGHVS and FQNEAQ. V was shortened by 4 bases and J by 4 bases, with 16 bases between the two germline ends. CDR3 size: 15 residues. The CDR3 is CASSSGALLGETQYF. The CDR3 DNA reads TGTGCCAGCAGCTCCGGGGCCCTTTTGGGAGAGACCCAGTACTTC.

The chain uses TRBV5-8 and TRBJ2-1, with 7 nucleotides matching TRBD1. The CDR3 has 15 residues. From germline, CDR1 is SGHTS and CDR2 YDEGEE. V was pared by 4 bases and J by 1 base, with 5 bases of the junction left unmatched. CDR3 DNA sequence: TGTGCCAGCAGCCGAGACAGGGAATCCTACAATGAGCAGTTCTTC. This encodes CASSRDRESYNEQFF.

DNA of the CDR3: TGCGCCAGCAGCGCACAGGGGGACTATGGCTACACCTTC. Protein: CASSAQGDYGYTF. The J gene is TRBJ1-2, the V gene TRBV4-1, with 8 nucleotides matching TRBD1. Germline lookup yields CDR1 MGHRA and CDR2 YSYEKL. The CDR3 covers 13 residues. J lost 3 bases, V lost 5 bases, and 2 bases had no gene match.

V is TRBV20-1 and J is TRBJ1-1; no definite D call. The CDR3 is made up of 11 amino acids. Germline V gene sequence: CDR1 DFQATT, CDR2 SNEGSKA (reference sequence). The V gene lost 0 bases and the J gene lost 5 bases, with 4 bases spanning the gap. CDR3 in DNA: TGCAGTGCTAGAGATCAGACTGAAGCTTTCTTT. Its translation: CSARDQTEAFF.

V and J are TRBV3-1 (or the pseudogene TRBV3-2) and TRBJ1-1; D gene ambiguous. The CDR3 is 14 amino acids. Germline V gives CDR1 LGHDT, CDR2 YNNKEL (reference sequence). Trimming took off 4 bases at V and 7 bases at J, with 16 bases between the two ends. The chain's CDR3 is CASSRLDLGSEAFF. CDR3 nucleotide sequence: TGTGCCAGCAGCCGGCTAGACCTGGGGAGTGAAGCTTTCTTT.

V gene TRBV6-6 combines with J gene TRBJ2-7; D is perhaps TRBD1 (6 bases). This CDR3 is 12 amino acids long. Trimming cost V 7 bases and J 1 base, with 8 bases left between them. The germline V gene encodes CDR1 MNHNY and CDR2 SVGAGI (reference sequence). In DNA, the CDR3 is TGTGCCAGCAAGGACAGTTCCTACGAGCAGTACGTC. This encodes CASKDSSYEQYV.

V is TRBV24-1 and J is TRBJ1-4; a weak D match, TRBD1 (6 bases). The ends were cut back, 9 bases at V and 5 bases at J, with 9 bases in the middle. Germline-derived CDR1 and CDR2 are KGHDR and SFDVKD. The CDR3 is 12 residues long. CDR3 coding DNA: TGTGCCACCGGAGACAGGAATGAAAAACTGTTTTTT. This codes for CATGDRNEKLFF.

This clone was counted between two and nine times. The chain carries TRBV4-1 and TRBJ1-5; no clear D gene. The germline V and J ends were trimmed by 2 bases and 7 bases, with 9 bases remaining between them. CDR3 length: 13 amino acids. The germline V gene has CDR1 MGHRA and CDR2 YSYEKL. The CDR3: CASSQLGKQPQHF. The CDR3 coding sequence is TGCGCCAGCAGCCAATTAGGAAAACAGCCCCAGCATTTT.

This sequence joins TRBV21-1 and TRBJ2-7; TRBD1 is taken as the D call from the table, unchecked against the DNA. TRBV21-1 is a known pseudogene. There are 16 residues in the CDR3. For the CDR3, the DNA is TGTGCCAGCAGCACTGGGACAGTGCTTCGACCCGGCGAGCAGTACGTC. This sequence encodes CASSTGTVLRPGEQYV.

This chain uses TRBV2 with TRBJ2-5; D unresolved. Germline CDR1 reads SNHLY; CDR2 reads FYNNEI. The length of the CDR3 is 15 residues. The ends were cut back, 5 bases at V and 0 bases at J, with 13 bases in the middle. The CDR3 sequence: CASSYDTPYQETQYF. CDR3 nucleotide sequence: TGTGCCAGCAGTTATGACACACCGTACCAAGAGACCCAGTACTTC.

This chain uses TRBV5-1 with TRBJ2-2; perhaps TRBD1 as D (5 bases). Trimming cost V 1 base and J 0 bases, with 7 bases left between them. Germline V gene data show CDR1 as SGHRS and CDR2 as YFSETQ. The CDR3 has 15 amino acids. This CDR3 reads CASSLLGPNTGELFF. The CDR3 nucleotides are TGCGCCAGCAGCTTGCTGGGGCCGAACACCGGGGAGCTGTTTTTT. Filled out from reference TRBV5-1 and TRBJ2-2, the complete variable domain reads KAGVTQTPRYLIKTRGQQVTLSCSPISGHRSVSWYQQTPGQGLQFLFEYFSETQRNKGNFPGRFSGRQFSNSRSEMNVSTLELGDSALYLCASSLLGPNTGELFFGEGSRLTVL.